The rows below give T cell receptor beta chains drawn from one sample of a study of naive and memory T cell subsets. MiXCR was run by TCRdb on the UMI-ligation and nested PCR reads, yielding one entry per CDR3 protein. The sample shows over 110,000 distinct CDR3 sequences, approximately 20% of them seen only once. The specimen sequenced was naive CD8+ T cells from blood. These receptors originate from a human donor in good health. The CDR3 runs from the conserved cysteine through the conserved F or W. A D gene is named only where the DNA matches it firmly. A row's size may be missing; if present it is once, few, many or a size class.

j_call clone_size d_call v_call cdr3_aa cdr3_nt
TRBJ2-4 . . TRBV29-1 CSVEEGIQYF TGCAGCGTTGAGGAGGGAATTCAGTACTTC
TRBJ2-1 few . TRBV25-1 CASSEYDYYNEQFF TGTGCCAGCAGTGAATATGACTATTACAATGAGCAGTTCTTC
TRBJ1-5 . TRBD1 TRBV27 CASSLTRTGGIYQPQHF TGTGCCAGCAGCCTTACTAGAACAGGGGGTATCTATCAGCCCCAGCATTTT
TRBJ2-1 . TRBD2 TRBV6-6 CASTPPGPRSGSSYNEQFF TGTGCCAGCACCCCCCCGGGCCCCCGAAGCGGGAGCTCCTACAATGAGCAGTTCTTC
TRBJ2-3 few . TRBV4-2 CASSQAGSFADTQYF TGTGCCAGCAGCCAAGCAGGGTCGTTCGCAGATACGCAGTATTTT
TRBJ2-3 . . TRBV11-1 CASRRGDTQYF TGTGCCAGCAGACGGGGAGATACGCAGTATTTT
TRBJ1-5 . . TRBV3-1 CASSQDWGDSNQPQHF TGTGCCAGCAGCCAAGATTGGGGGGATAGCAATCAGCCCCAGCATTTT
TRBJ2-5 . . TRBV24-1 CATSVRGLEETQYF TGTGCCACCAGTGTCCGGGGATTAGAAGAGACCCAGTACTTC
TRBJ2-1 . TRBD1 TRBV11-3 CASSPMGTDYNEQFF TGTGCCAGCAGCCCCATGGGGACAGACTACAATGAGCAGTTCTTC
TRBJ1-1 . . TRBV27 CASSQSAYTEAFF TGTGCCAGCAGTCAGTCGGCGTACACTGAAGCTTTCTTT
TRBJ1-2 few TRBD1 TRBV27 CASSFTGGAGGYTF TGTGCCAGCAGTTTTACAGGGGGCGCGGGGGGCTACACCTTC
TRBJ2-1 . . TRBV27 CASSLMAGEEQFF TGTGCCAGCAGTTTGATGGCAGGGGAGGAGCAGTTCTTC
TRBJ2-3 . . TRBV7-9 CASSPPAGADTQYF TGTGCCAGCAGCCCTCCAGCTGGCGCAGATACGCAGTATTTT
TRBJ2-1 few . TRBV29-1 CSVEDLGGYGQFF TGCAGCGTTGAAGATCTGGGAGGATACGGGCAGTTCTTC
TRBJ2-1 many TRBD2 TRBV12-3/TRBV12-4 CASSPGTIEQFF TGTGCCAGCAGTCCTGGGACTATTGAGCAGTTCTTC
TRBJ1-3 . . TRBV12-3/TRBV12-4 CASSFLRTPSSGNTIYF TGTGCCAGCAGTTTTCTTAGGACACCAAGCTCTGGAAACACCATATATTTT
TRBJ2-1 many . TRBV5-1 CASSFWDSGNEQFF TGCGCCAGCAGCTTTTGGGACTCGGGGAATGAGCAGTTCTTC
TRBJ1-5 . TRBD1 TRBV7-9 CASSSGTDDQPQHF TGTGCCAGCAGCTCCGGGACAGACGATCAGCCCCAGCATTTT
TRBJ2-3 many . TRBV7-2 CASSRTGDTQYF TGTGCCAGCAGCCGGACGGGCGACACGCAGTATTTT
TRBJ1-5 few TRBD1 TRBV28 CASAQGAFNQPQHF TGTGCCAGCGCACAGGGGGCCTTCAATCAGCCCCAGCATTTT
TRBJ2-1 few . TRBV6-1 CASSDHYSYNEQFF TGTGCCAGCAGTGACCACTACAGTTACAATGAGCAGTTCTTC
TRBJ2-5 many TRBD1 TRBV3-1 CASSATPGQGRETQYF TGTGCCAGCAGCGCAACCCCGGGACAGGGCAGGGAGACCCAGTACTTC
TRBJ1-1 . . TRBV6-5 CASSYYGEEAFF TGTGCCAGCAGTTACTATGGTGAGGAAGCTTTCTTT
TRBJ2-3 many . TRBV5-1 CASRLPSAYTQYF TGCGCCAGCAGACTGCCTAGCGCATATACGCAGTATTTT
TRBJ2-5 few TRBD1 TRBV28 CASNKKDRGDETQYF TGTGCCAGCAATAAGAAGGACAGGGGGGACGAGACCCAGTACTTC
TRBJ2-7 few . TRBV20-1 CSARERSYEQYF TGCAGTGCTAGAGAAAGGTCCTACGAGCAGTACTTC
TRBJ2-1 . TRBD2 TRBV20-1 CSARNYGTSGSYNEQFF TGCAGTGCTAGAAACTACGGGACTAGCGGCTCCTACAATGAGCAGTTCTTC
TRBJ1-5 . . TRBV27 CASSSTVIQPQHF TGTGCCAGCAGTTCGACAGTTATTCAGCCCCAGCATTTT
TRBJ1-1 . TRBD1 TRBV7-3 CASSLTAGQGPMNTEAFF TGTGCCAGCAGCTTAACGGCGGGACAGGGGCCCATGAACACTGAAGCTTTCTTT
TRBJ2-7 . . TRBV12-3/TRBV12-4 CASSDTGEQYF TGTGCCAGCAGTGACACGGGGGAGCAGTACTTC
TRBJ2-1 . . TRBV20-1 CSARDLEGGWGNEQFF TGCAGTGCTAGAGATCTCGAAGGAGGCTGGGGCAATGAGCAGTTCTTC
TRBJ1-1 . . TRBV4-3 CASSQDPGGLNTEAFF TGCGCCAGCAGCCAAGATCCGGGAGGCCTGAACACTGAAGCTTTCTTT
TRBJ2-1 few TRBD2 TRBV9 CASSALAGGANEQFF TGTGCCAGCAGCGCCCTAGCGGGAGGGGCGAATGAGCAGTTCTTC
TRBJ2-1 . . TRBV7-6 CASSDSPLGLHEQFF TGTGCCAGCAGCGACAGCCCCCTCGGATTACATGAGCAGTTCTTC
TRBJ2-5 many . TRBV7-9 CASSLAEETQYF TGTGCCAGCAGCTTAGCGGAAGAGACCCAGTACTTC
TRBJ2-7 few . TRBV4-1 CASSQDGSLIYEQYF TGCGCCAGCAGCCAAGACGGAAGCCTCATCTACGAGCAGTACTTC
TRBJ2-1 few TRBD2 TRBV20-1 CSARSYAGVGYHEQFF TGCAGTGCTAGATCCTATGCGGGAGTTGGATACCATGAGCAGTTCTTC
TRBJ1-5 few . TRBV28 CASGPSGQPQHF TGTGCCAGCGGCCCTAGCGGTCAGCCCCAGCATTTT
TRBJ1-5 many TRBD1 TRBV11-2 CASSPGQGGNQPQHF TGTGCCAGCAGCCCCGGACAGGGAGGCAATCAGCCCCAGCATTTT